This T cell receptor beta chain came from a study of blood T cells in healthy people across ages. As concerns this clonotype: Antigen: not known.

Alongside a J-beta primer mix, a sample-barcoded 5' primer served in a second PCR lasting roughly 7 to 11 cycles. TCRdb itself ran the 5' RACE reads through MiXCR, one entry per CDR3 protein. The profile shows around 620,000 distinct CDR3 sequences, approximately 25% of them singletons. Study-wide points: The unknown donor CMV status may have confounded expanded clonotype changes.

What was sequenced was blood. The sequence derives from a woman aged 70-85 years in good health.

The CDR3 DNA follows: TGCGCCAGCAGCCAGAGCGGAGCCTCCTACAATGAGCAGTTCTTC. Amino acids: CASSQSGASYNEQFF. The V gene is TRBV4-1, the J gene TRBJ2-1, with D maybe TRBD2 (5 bases). V lost 3 bases, J lost 0 bases, and 9 bases lay in between. This CDR3 spans 15 amino acids. CDR1 and CDR2 (germline): MGHRA, YSYEKL.